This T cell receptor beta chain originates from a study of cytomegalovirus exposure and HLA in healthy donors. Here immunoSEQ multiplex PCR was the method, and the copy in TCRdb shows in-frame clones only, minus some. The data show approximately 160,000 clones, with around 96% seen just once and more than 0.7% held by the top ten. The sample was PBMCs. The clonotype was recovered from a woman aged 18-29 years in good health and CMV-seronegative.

The CDR3 loop is CASTRRDKQETQYF. CDR3 sequence (DNA): TGTGCCAGCACCCGAAGGGACAAGCAAGAGACCCAGTACTTC. The chain recombines TRBV7-2 with TRBJ2-5, with D possibly TRBD1 on 6 matching bases. This CDR3 contains 14 residues. Germline V CDR1 and CDR2: SGHTA, FQGNSA. Trimming shortened V by 7 bases and J by 2 bases, and 14 bases separated the two germline ends.